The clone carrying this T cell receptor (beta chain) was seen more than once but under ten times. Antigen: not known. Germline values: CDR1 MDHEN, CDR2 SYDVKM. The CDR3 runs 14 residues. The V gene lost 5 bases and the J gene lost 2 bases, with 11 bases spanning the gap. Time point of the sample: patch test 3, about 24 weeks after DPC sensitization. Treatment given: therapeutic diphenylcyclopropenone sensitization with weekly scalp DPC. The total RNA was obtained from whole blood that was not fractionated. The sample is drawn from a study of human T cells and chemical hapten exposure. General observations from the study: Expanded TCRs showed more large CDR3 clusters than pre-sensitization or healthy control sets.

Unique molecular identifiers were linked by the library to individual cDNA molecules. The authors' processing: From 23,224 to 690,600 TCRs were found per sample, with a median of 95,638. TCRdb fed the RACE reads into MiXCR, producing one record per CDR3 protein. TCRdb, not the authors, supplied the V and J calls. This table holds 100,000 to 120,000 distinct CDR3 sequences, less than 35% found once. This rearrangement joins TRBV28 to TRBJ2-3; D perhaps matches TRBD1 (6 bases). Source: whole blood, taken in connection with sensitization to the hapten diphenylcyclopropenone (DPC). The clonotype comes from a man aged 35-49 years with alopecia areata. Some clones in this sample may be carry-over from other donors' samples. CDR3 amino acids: CASSLDRNTDTQYF. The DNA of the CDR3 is TGTGCCAGCAGTCTGGACAGAAACACAGATACGCAGTATTTT.